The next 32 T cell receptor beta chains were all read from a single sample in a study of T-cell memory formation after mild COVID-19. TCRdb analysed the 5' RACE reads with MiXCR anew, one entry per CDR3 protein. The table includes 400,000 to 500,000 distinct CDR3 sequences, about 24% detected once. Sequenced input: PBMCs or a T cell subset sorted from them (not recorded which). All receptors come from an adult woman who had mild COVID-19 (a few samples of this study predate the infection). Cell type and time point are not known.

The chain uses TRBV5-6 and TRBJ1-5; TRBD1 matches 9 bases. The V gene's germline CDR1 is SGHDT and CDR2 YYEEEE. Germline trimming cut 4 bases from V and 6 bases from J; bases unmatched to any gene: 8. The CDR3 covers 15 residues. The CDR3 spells CASSTTTGGGQPQHF. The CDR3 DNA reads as TGTGCCAGCAGCACCACCACAGGGGGCGGTCAGCCCCAGCATTTT.

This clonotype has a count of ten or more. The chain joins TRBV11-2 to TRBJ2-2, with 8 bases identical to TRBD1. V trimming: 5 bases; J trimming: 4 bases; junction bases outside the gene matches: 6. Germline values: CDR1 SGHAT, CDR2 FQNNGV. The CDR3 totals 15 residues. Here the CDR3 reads CASSTGGLITGELFF. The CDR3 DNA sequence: TGTGCCAGCAGCACAGGGGGGCTCATCACCGGGGAGCTGTTTTTT.

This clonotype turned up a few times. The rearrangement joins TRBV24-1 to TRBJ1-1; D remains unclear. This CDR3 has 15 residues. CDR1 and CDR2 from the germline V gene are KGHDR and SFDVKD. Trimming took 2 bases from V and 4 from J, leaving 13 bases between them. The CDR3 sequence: CATSDSSLISTEAFF. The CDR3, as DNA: TGTGCCACCAGTGATTCCAGCCTTATCTCCACTGAAGCTTTCTTT.

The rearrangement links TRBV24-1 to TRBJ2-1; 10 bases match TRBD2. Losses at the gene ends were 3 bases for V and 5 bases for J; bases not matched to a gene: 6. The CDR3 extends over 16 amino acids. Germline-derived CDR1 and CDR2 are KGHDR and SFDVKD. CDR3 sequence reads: CATSDHGLADHNEQFF. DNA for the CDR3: TGTGCCACCAGTGATCATGGACTAGCGGACCACAATGAGCAGTTCTTC.

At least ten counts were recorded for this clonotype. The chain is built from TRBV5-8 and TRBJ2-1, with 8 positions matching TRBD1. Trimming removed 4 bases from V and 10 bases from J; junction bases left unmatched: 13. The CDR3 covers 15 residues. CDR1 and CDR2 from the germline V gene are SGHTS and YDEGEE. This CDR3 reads CASSDAPGQGWEQFF. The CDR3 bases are TGTGCCAGCAGCGACGCCCCCGGACAGGGATGGGAGCAGTTCTTC. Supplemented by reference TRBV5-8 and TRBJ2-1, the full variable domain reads EAGVTQSPTHLIKTRGQQATLRCSPISGHTSVYWYQQALGLGLQFLLWYDEGEERNRGNFPPRFSGRQFPNYSSELNVNALELEDSALYLCASSDAPGQGWEQFFGPGTRLTVL.

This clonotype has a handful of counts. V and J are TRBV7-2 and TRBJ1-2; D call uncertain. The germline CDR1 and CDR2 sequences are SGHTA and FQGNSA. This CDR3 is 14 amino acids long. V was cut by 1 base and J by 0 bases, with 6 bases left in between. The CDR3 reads CASSLVFANYGYTF. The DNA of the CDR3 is TGTGCCAGCAGCTTAGTGTTCGCTAACTATGGCTACACCTTC.

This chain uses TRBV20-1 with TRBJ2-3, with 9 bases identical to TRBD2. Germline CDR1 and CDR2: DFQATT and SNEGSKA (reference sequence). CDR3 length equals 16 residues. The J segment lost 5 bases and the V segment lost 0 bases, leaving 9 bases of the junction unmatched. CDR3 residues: CSARDRRREGIDTQYF. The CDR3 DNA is TGCAGTGCTAGAGATCGGAGGCGGGAGGGCATAGATACGCAGTATTTT.

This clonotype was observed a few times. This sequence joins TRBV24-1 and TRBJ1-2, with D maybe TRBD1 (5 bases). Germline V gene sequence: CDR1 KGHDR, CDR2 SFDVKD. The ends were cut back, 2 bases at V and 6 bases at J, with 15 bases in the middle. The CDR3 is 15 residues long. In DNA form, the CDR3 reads TGTGCCACCAGTGATTATAGTGGCAGGGTAGATGGCTACACCTTC. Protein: CATSDYSGRVDGYTF.

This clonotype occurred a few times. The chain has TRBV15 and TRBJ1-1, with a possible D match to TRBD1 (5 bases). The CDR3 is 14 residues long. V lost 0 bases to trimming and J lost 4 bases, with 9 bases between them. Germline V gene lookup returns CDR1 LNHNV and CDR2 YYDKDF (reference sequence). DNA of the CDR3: TGTGCCACCAGCAGAGAGTTGAGGGGCACTGAAGCTTTCTTT. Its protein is CATSRELRGTEAFF.

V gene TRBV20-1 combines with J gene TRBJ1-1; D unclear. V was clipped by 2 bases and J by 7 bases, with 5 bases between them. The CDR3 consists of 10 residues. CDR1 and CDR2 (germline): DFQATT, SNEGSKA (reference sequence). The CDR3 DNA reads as TGCAGTGCTAGACTTATTGAAGCTTTCTTT. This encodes CSARLIEAFF.

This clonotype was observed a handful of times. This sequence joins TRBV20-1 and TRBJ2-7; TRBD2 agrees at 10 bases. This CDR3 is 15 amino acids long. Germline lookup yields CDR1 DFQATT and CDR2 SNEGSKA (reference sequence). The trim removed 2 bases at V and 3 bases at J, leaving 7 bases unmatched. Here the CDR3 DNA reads TGCAGTGCTAGAAGGACTAGCGGACGGAGCTACGAGCAGTACTTC. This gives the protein CSARRTSGRSYEQYF.

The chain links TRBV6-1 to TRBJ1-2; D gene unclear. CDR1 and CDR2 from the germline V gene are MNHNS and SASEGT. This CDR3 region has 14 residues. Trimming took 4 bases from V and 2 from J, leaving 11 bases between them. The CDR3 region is CASSARAVNYGYTF. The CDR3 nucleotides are TGTGCCAGCAGTGCCCGGGCCGTGAACTATGGCTACACCTTC.

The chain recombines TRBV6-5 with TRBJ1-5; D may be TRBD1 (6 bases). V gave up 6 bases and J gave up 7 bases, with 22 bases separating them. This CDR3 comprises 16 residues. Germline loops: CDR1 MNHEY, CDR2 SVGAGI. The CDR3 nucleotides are TGTGCCAGCAGCTCTACTCTCACAGGGTTCCGGCAGCCCCAGCATTTT. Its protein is CASSSTLTGFRQPQHF.

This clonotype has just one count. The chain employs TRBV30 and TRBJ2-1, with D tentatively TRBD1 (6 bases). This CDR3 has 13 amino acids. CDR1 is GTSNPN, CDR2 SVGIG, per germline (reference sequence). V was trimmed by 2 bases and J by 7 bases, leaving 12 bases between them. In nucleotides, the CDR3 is TGTGCCTGGAGTCCGGACAGAGTGAATGAGCAGTTCTTC. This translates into CAWSPDRVNEQFF.

The chain's CDR3 is CAISEGQKVSPLHF. Here the CDR3 DNA reads TGTGCCATCAGTGAGGGACAGAAGGTTTCACCCCTCCACTTT. The V and J genes are TRBV10-3 and TRBJ1-6; D perhaps matches TRBD1 (6 bases). The CDR3 loop spans 14 amino acids. Trimming took off 2 bases at V and 9 bases at J, with 11 bases between the two ends. Germline loops: CDR1 ENHRY, CDR2 SYGVKD.

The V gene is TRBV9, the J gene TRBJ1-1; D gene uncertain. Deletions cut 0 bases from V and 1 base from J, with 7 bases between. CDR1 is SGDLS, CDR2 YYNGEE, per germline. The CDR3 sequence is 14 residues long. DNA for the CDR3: TGTGCCAGCAGCGTAGACTTTGGGAACACTGAAGCTTTCTTT. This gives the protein CASSVDFGNTEAFF.

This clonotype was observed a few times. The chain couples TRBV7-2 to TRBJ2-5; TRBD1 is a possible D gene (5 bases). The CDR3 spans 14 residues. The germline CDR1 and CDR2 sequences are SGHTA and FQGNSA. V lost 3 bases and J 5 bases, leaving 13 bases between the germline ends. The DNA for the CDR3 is TGTGCCAGCAGCTTGCCAGGGTTAAGGGAGACCCAGTACTTC. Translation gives CASSLPGLRETQYF.

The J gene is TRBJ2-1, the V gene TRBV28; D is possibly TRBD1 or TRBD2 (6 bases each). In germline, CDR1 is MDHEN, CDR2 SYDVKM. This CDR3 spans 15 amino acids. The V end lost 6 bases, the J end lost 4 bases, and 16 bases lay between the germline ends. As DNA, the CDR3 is TGTGCCAGCAGCCGAGGGGGGCCGGGTTACAATGAGCAGTTCTTC. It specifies CASSRGGPGYNEQFF.

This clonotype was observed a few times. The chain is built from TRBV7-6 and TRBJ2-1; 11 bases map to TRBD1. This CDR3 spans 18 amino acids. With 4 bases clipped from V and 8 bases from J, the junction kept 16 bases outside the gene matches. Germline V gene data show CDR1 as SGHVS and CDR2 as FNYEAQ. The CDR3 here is CASSSPVWDRGWIDEQFF. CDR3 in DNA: TGTGCCAGCAGCTCCCCGGTTTGGGACAGGGGGTGGATTGATGAGCAGTTCTTC.

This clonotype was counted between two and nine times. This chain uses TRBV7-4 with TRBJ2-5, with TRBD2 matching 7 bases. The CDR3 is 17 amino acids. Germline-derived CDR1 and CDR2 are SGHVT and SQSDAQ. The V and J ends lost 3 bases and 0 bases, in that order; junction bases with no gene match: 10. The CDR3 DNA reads TGTGCCAGCAGCTTTCCCATCCTCACTAGCGACCAAGAGACCCAGTACTTC. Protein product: CASSFPILTSDQETQYF. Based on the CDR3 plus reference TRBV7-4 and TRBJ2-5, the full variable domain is GAGVSQSPRYKVAKRGRDVALRCDSISGHVTLYWYRQTLGQGSEVLTYSQSDAQRDKSGRPSGRFSAERPERSVSTLKIQRTEQGDSAVYLCASSFPILTSDQETQYFGPGTRLLVL.

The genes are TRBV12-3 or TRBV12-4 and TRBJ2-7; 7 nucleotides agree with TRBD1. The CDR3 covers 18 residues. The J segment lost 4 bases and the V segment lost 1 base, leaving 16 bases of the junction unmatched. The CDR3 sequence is CASSLGTTDRAIVYEQYF. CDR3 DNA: TGTGCCAGCAGTTTAGGGACGACAGACAGGGCAATTGTATACGAGCAGTACTTC.

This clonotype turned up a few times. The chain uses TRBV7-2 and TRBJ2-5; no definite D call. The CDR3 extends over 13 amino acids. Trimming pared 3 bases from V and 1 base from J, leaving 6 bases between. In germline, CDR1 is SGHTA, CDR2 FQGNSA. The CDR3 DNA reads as TGTGCCAGCAGCTTTTTCGTCCAAGAGACCCAGTACTTC. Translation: CASSFFVQETQYF.

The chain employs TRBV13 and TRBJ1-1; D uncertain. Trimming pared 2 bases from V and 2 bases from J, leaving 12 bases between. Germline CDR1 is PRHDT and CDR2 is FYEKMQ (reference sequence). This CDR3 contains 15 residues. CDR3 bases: TGTGCCAGCAGCTTATCTGGCATTGCAAACACTGAAGCTTTCTTT. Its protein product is CASSLSGIANTEAFF.

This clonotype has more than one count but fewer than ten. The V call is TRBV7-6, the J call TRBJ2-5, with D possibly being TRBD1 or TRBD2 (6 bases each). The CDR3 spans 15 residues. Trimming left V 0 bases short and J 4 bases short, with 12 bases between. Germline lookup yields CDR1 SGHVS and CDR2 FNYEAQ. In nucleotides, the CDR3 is TGTGCCAGCAGCTTAGCGCTGGGGGGCATAGAGACCCAGTACTTC. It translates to CASSLALGGIETQYF.

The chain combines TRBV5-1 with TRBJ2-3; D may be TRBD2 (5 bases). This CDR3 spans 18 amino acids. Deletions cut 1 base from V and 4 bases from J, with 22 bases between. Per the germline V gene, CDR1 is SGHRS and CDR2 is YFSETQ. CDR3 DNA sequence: TGCGCCAGCAGCTTGTACGGGGAAGGGCTAGCTTCGCCAGATACGCAGTATTTT. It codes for CASSLYGEGLASPDTQYF.

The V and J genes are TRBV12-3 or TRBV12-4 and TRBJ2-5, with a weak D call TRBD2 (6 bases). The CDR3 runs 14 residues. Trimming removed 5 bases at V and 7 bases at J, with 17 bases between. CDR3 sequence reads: CASSGEGEAPTQYF. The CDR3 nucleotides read TGTGCCAGCAGTGGAGAAGGGGAGGCCCCGACCCAGTACTTC.

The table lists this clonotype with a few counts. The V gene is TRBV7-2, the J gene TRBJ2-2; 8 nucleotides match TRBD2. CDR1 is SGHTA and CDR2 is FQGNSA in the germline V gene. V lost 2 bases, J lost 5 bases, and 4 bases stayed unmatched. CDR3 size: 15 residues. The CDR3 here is CASSLSSGTTGELFF. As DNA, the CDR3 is TGTGCCAGCAGCTTAAGTAGCGGGACTACCGGGGAGCTGTTTTTT.

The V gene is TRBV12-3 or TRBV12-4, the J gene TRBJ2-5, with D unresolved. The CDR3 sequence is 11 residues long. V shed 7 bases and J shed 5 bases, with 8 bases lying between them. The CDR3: CASNLGETQYF. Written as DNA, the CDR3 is TGTGCCAGCAACCTGGGGGAGACCCAGTACTTC.

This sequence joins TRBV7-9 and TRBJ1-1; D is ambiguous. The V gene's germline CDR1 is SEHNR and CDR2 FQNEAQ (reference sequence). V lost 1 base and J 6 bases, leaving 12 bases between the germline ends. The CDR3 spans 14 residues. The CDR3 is CASSLVISLPEAFF. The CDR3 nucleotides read TGTGCCAGCAGCTTAGTAATCTCGCTCCCTGAAGCTTTCTTT.

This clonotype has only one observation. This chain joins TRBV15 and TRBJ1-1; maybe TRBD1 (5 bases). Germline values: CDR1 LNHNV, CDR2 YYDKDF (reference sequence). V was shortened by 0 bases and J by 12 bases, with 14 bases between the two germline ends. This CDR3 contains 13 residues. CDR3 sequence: CATSRDQGERSFF. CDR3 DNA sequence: TGTGCCACCAGCAGAGACCAGGGCGAGAGATCTTTCTTT.

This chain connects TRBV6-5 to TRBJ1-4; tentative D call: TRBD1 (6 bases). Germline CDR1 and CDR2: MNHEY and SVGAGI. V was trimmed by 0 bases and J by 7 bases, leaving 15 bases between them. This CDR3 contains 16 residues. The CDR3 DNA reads TGTGCCAGCAGTTACTCGCCGCCGGGGGCCGGTGAAAAACTGTTTTTT. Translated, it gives CASSYSPPGAGEKLFF.

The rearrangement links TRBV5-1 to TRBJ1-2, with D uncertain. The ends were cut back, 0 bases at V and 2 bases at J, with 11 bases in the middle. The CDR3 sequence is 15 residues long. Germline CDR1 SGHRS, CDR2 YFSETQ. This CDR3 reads CASSLVPGSNYGYTF. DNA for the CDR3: TGCGCCAGCAGCTTGGTTCCGGGGTCCAACTATGGCTACACCTTC.